This TCR beta chain is from a study of OX40 agonist ivuxolimab in advanced cancers. Overall study: In this trial design, patients received ivuxolimab intravenously at 0.01 to 10 mg/kg every 2 weeks. Prior anti-PD-1, anti-PD-L1 or anti-CTLA-4 therapy was allowed; around 40% had some.

The table came from immunoSEQ multiplex PCR; TCRdb's copy has only in-frame clones and leaves some out. The data hold 57,000 or so clones, with roughly 85% observed a single time. CDR3 length: 16 amino acids. It was autoimmune disease history or systemic immunosuppression that excluded patients. Study observations and caveats: More expanded clones were found, on average, in CD8+ than in CD4+ T cells.

Only a few counts were recorded for this clone. Antigen: not known. Sample: CD4+ or CD8+ T cells sorted from blood, taken in a trial of the OX40 agonist ivuxolimab. The TCR was taken from an adult with an advanced solid tumor such as melanoma, head and neck, liver or kidney cancer. This chain links TRBV12-2 with TRBJ1-1; the table's D call, TRBD1, was not checked against the DNA. TRBV12-2 is labeled a pseudogene. CDR3 sequence reads: CASRLWPGQRGTEAFF. The CDR3 nucleotides are TGTGCAAGTCGCCTTTGGCCGGGACAAAGGGGCACTGAAGCTTTCTTT.